This T cell receptor (beta chain) was captured by sequencing in a study of CD8+CD57+ T cells in acquired aplastic anemia. Genomic DNA, the template, was used for profiling of the TCR beta VDJ and CDR3. TCRdb processed the reads anew with MiXCR; each CDR3 protein has one entry. Altogether about 190,000 distinct CDR3 sequences are present, nearly 50% being singletons, with the ten largest covering 8.5% to 10%. Those patients picked for sequencing had displayed CD8+CD57+ cell expansion on flow cytometry. Every patient was diagnosed with severe acquired aplastic anemia. This clonotype was sampled from a human donor with aplastic anemia. Sequencing used sorted CD4+, CD8+, or CD8+CD57+ T cells (not recorded which) from PBMCs.

As DNA, the CDR3 is TGTGCCAGCAGTGAAAAAGGGTCCATCGGCACAGATACGCAGTATTTT. This encodes CASSEKGSIGTDTQYF. This chain connects TRBV2 to TRBJ2-3; the D is unclear. CDR3 length: 16 residues. Germline values: CDR1 SNHLY, CDR2 FYNNEI. Trimming cost V 2 bases and J 1 base, with 13 bases left between them.